This T cell receptor (beta chain) was retrieved from a study of T cells in Graves' hyperthyroidism and ophthalmopathy. It was RNA transcripts that yielded the amplified TCR beta CDR3 regions. TCR CDR3 underwent first-round RT-PCR with the HTBI primer set. MiXCR, applied by TCRdb to the multiplex PCR reads, yields one record per CDR3 protein. The sample includes roughly 520,000 distinct CDR3 sequences, about 24% of them seen just once. CDR1 SEHNR and CDR2 FQNEAQ come from the germline V gene (reference sequence). This CDR3 is built from 13 residues. V was pared by 5 bases and J by 7 bases, with 14 bases between. It was uncontrolled infection, other autoimmune disease, pregnancy or lactation that excluded patients. Using around 10 ml of fresh peripheral blood, PBMCs were prepared.

The sample comprised blood. The rearrangement joins TRBV7-9 to TRBJ1-2, with D possibly being TRBD1 (5 bases). This clonotype originated in a woman aged 30 to 39 with Graves' ophthalmopathy. CDR3 residues: CASSGRLGAGYTF. CDR3 nucleotides: TGTGCCAGCAGCGGAAGACTTGGGGCTGGCTACACCTTC. The full variable domain, with the rest looked up from reference TRBV7-9 and TRBJ1-2, is DTGVSQNPRHKITKRGQNVTFRCDPISEHNRLYWYRQTLGQGPEFLTYFQNEAQLEKSRLLSDRFSAERPKGSFSTLEIQRTEQGDSAMYLCASSGRLGAGYTFGSGTRLTVV.